These 17 T cell receptor beta chains came from one sample sequenced in a study of cytomegalovirus exposure and HLA in healthy donors. 13 Jbeta primers and 60 Vbeta primers were used for the PCR. TCRdb's table, derived via immunoSEQ multiplex PCR, lists solely in-frame clones and lacks some. This sample carries some 150,000 clones, approximately 87% of them seen once, and the ten largest clones take more than 4.5%. The sequencing input was PBMCs. These TCRs come from a woman aged 30 to 39 in good health and CMV-seronegative.

The J gene is TRBJ1-1, the V gene TRBV11-2; D is uncertain. With 7 bases removed from V and 4 bases from J, the gap between germline ends came to 13 bases. The germline gives CDR1 SGHAT, CDR2 FQNNGV. The CDR3 has 13 amino acids. Here the CDR3 reads CASTGLGRTEAFF. The CDR3 DNA is TGTGCCAGCACCGGACTGGGTCGCACTGAAGCTTTCTTT.

The chain carries TRBV7-2 and TRBJ2-1, with 7 bases identical to TRBD2. Germline V gives CDR1 SGHTA, CDR2 FQGNSA. This CDR3 has 16 residues. Losses at the gene ends were 5 bases for V and 0 bases for J; bases not matched to a gene: 7. This chain's CDR3 is CASSPSSGISYNEQFF. CDR3 sequence (DNA): TGTGCCAGCAGCCCCTCTAGCGGAATCTCCTACAATGAGCAGTTCTTC.

This clone was counted between two and nine times. The V and J genes are TRBV13 and TRBJ1-2, with D possibly matching TRBD1 (6 bases). The CDR3 has 17 amino acids. Trimming took off 5 bases at V and 2 bases at J, with 21 bases between the two ends. Germline values: CDR1 PRHDT, CDR2 FYEKMQ (reference sequence). The CDR3 DNA reads as TGTGCCAGCAGCGGAGTCAGGGGCGCACATCTAAACTATGGCTACACCTTC. Residues: CASSGVRGAHLNYGYTF.

This clone was observed once. V usage is TRBV29-1 and J usage is TRBJ2-7; tentative D call: TRBD1 (5 bases). Between the trimmed V and J ends, which lost 7 bases and 0 bases, there was a span of 16 bases. CDR1 is SQVTM, CDR2 ANQGSEA, per germline. The CDR3 covers 14 residues. CDR3 nucleotides: TGCAGCGCCTATTTTGGGGCTGGCTCCTACGAGCAGTACTTC. The encoded protein is CSAYFGAGSYEQYF.

The chain recombines TRBV4-3 with TRBJ2-7; TRBD2 might be the D (5 bases). The CDR3 contains 15 residues. Between the trimmed V and J ends, which lost 0 bases and 2 bases, there was a span of 11 bases. Germline V gene sequence: CDR1 LGHNA, CDR2 YSLEER. CDR3 sequence: CASSQDVTGTYEQYF. In nucleotides, the CDR3 is TGCGCCAGCAGCCAAGATGTGACGGGAACCTACGAGCAGTACTTC.

The chain carries TRBV4-1 and TRBJ1-1; no clear D gene. V dropped 4 bases and J dropped 13 bases, with 19 bases sitting between them. The CDR3 runs 13 residues. Germline lookup yields CDR1 MGHRA and CDR2 YSYEKL. The CDR3 DNA sequence: TGCGCCAGCAGCCCCCCGGGGAGCCGTACTGTTTTCTTT. Translated: CASSPPGSRTVFF.

The genes are TRBV11-1 and TRBJ2-7; maybe TRBD1 (6 bases). V dropped 5 bases and J dropped 2 bases, with 10 bases sitting between them. Germline V gene lookup returns CDR1 SGHAT and CDR2 FQDESV (reference sequence). The CDR3 length is 13 residues. The CDR3 sequence: CASSRNRAYEQYF. CDR3 DNA: TGTGCCAGCAGCCGTAACAGGGCCTACGAGCAGTACTTC. The entire variable domain, with the rest obtained from reference TRBV11-1 and TRBJ2-7, is as follows: EAEVAQSPRYKITEKSQAVAFWCDPISGHATLYWYRQILGQGPELLVQFQDESVVDDSQLPKDRFSAERLKGVDSTLKIQPAELGDSAMYLCASSRNRAYEQYFGPGTRLTVT.

This chain joins TRBV5-4 and TRBJ2-5, with 12 positions matching TRBD2. The CDR3 contains 16 residues. In germline, CDR1 is SGHNT, CDR2 YYREEE (reference sequence). The V segment lost 4 bases and the J segment 2 bases; nucleotides outside the gene matches: 6. Here the CDR3 DNA reads TGTGCCAGCAGCCCTGCTAGCGGGAGGGATCAAGAGACCCAGTACTTC. Translated: CASSPASGRDQETQYF.

V is TRBV4-1 and J is TRBJ2-1; the match to TRBD2 covers 7 bases. The CDR3 is 17 amino acids. V shed 1 base and J 2 bases; nucleotides not matched to a gene: 8. Germline CDR1 and CDR2: MGHRA and YSYEKL. CDR3 sequence reads: CASSQVGGGTTYNEQFF. CDR3 DNA: TGCGCCAGCAGCCAAGTAGGTGGCGGGACTACCTACAATGAGCAGTTCTTC.

V is TRBV13 and J is TRBJ2-5, with D tentatively TRBD2 (5 bases). The J call could be wrong; TRBJ2-7 is a better fit for the DNA end. The CDR3 is 15 residues long. Germline CDR1 PRHDT, CDR2 FYEKMQ (reference sequence). CDR3 protein: CASSSTSPPSYEQYF. The CDR3 DNA follows: TGTGCCAGCAGCTCTACTAGTCCACCCTCCTACGAGCAGTACTTC.

CDR3 coding DNA: TGTGCCAGCAGCTTTGGGGGCAAAGGCGGGACTGAAGCTTTCTTT. Translated, it gives CASSFGGKGGTEAFF. V gene TRBV5-4 combines with J gene TRBJ1-1, with a tentative D call TRBD1 (6 bases). Deletions cut 2 bases from V and 5 bases from J, with 16 bases between. The CDR3 runs to 15 residues. Germline CDR1 SGHNT, CDR2 YYREEE (reference sequence).

The rearrangement links TRBV9 to TRBJ2-4; a weak D match, TRBD1 (5 bases). The ends were cut back, 3 bases at V and 0 bases at J, with 10 bases in the middle. Germline V CDR1 and CDR2: SGDLS, YYNGEE. This CDR3 region has 15 residues. CDR3 nucleotides: TGTGCCAGCAGCGAAGGGGCCTTAGCCAAAAACATTCAGTACTTC. Protein: CASSEGALAKNIQYF.

This clone was detected only once. This rearrangement joins TRBV28 to TRBJ2-7; 7 nucleotides align to TRBD1. The germline V gene has CDR1 MDHEN and CDR2 SYDVKM. CDR3 size: 15 residues. V gave up 8 bases and J gave up 3 bases; unmatched junction bases: 13. The chain's CDR3 is CASRNGADRYYEQYF. CDR3 sequence (DNA): TGTGCCAGCCGAAATGGGGCGGACAGGTACTACGAGCAGTACTTC.

This sequence joins TRBV28 and TRBJ1-1; weak D call: TRBD1 (5 bases). The CDR3 covers 15 residues. Germline CDR1 reads MDHEN; CDR2 reads SYDVKM. Trimming shortened V by 4 bases and J by 3 bases, and 15 bases separated the two germline ends. The CDR3 region is CASSSPGVGDTEAFF. The CDR3 nucleotides read TGTGCCAGCAGTTCCCCGGGGGTTGGGGACACTGAAGCTTTCTTT.

The chain joins TRBV19 to TRBJ2-2; D is undetermined. Deletions cut 6 bases from V and 1 base from J, with 6 bases between. This CDR3 has 13 amino acids. Germline assignment: CDR1 LNHDA and CDR2 SQIVND (reference sequence). CDR3 in DNA: TGTGCCAGTAGGACACTGAACACCGGGGAGCTGTTTTTT. As protein: CASRTLNTGELFF.

V and J are TRBV6-5 and TRBJ1-2; 11 bases map to TRBD1. The CDR3 contains 16 residues. CDR1 and CDR2 from the germline V gene are MNHEY and SVGAGI. Trimming cost V 0 bases and J 4 bases; bases outside gene matches: 4. The CDR3 DNA sequence: TGTGCCAGCAGTTACTCGGGACAGGGGGAATTCTATGGCTACACCTTC. Translation gives CASSYSGQGEFYGYTF.

The rearrangement uses TRBV15 and TRBJ2-2; weak D call: TRBD2 (5 bases). The CDR3 length is 16 residues. Germline V CDR1 and CDR2: LNHNV, YYDKDF (reference sequence). V was clipped by 3 bases and J by 5 bases, with 16 bases between them. The CDR3 DNA sequence: TGTGCCACCAGCAGCCTAGGAAGAGGGCCGACCGGGGAGCTGTTTTTT. Residues: CATSSLGRGPTGELFF.